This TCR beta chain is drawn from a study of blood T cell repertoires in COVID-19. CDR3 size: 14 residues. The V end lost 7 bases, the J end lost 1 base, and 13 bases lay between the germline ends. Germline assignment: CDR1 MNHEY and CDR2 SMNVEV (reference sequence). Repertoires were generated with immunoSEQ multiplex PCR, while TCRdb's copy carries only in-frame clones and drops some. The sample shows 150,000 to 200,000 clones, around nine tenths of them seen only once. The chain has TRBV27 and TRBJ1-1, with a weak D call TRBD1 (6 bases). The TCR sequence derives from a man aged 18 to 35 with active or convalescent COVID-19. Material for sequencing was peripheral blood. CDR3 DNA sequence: TGTGCCAGCAAACACGGGACACCGAACACTGAAGCTTTCTTT. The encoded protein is CASKHGTPNTEAFF.